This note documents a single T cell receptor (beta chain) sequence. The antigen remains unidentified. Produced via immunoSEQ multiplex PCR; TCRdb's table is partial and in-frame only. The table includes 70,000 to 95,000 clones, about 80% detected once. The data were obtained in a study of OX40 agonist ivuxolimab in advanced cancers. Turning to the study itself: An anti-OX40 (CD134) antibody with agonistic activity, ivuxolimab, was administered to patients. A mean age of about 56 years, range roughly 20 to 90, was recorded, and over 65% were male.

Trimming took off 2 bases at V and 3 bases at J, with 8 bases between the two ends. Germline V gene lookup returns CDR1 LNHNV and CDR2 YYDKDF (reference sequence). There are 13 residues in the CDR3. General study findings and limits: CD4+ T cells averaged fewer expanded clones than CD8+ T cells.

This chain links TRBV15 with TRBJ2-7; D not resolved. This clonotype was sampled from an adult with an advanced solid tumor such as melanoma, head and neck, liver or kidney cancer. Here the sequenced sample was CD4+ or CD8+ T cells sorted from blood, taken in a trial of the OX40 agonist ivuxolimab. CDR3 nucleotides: TGTGCCACCAGCAGATCCGAGAGCTACGAGCAGTACTTC. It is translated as CATSRSESYEQYF.